Below are 16 T cell receptor beta chains sequenced from a single sample in a study of CD8+ T cells in alopecia areata. Sequencing templates came from extracted RNA that was reverse transcribed into cDNA. The table came from immunoSEQ multiplex PCR; TCRdb's copy has only in-frame clones and leaves some out. Among about 97,000 clones listed, less than 50% were seen once. Sequencing input: CD4+ T cells sorted from blood. The receptor set was obtained from a human donor with alopecia areata.

The rearrangement links TRBV2 to TRBJ1-4; D remains unclear. The CDR3 covers 15 residues. V lost 7 bases to trimming and J lost 0 bases, with 12 bases between them. Looked up from germline, CDR1 is SNHLY and CDR2 is FYNNEI. The CDR3 loop reads CASNHQRATNEKLFF. In DNA, the CDR3 is TGTGCCAGCAACCACCAACGTGCAACTAATGAAAAACTGTTTTTT.

V gene TRBV7-3 combines with J gene TRBJ1-1; 7 bases match TRBD1. The CDR3 length is 15 residues. V lost 2 bases to trimming and J lost 0 bases; unmatched junction nucleotides: 3. Germline CDR1 SGHTA, CDR2 FQGTGA. CDR3 in DNA: TGTGCCAGCAGCTTATCCAGGGGGATGAACACTGAAGCTTTCTTT. Protein sequence: CASSLSRGMNTEAFF.

This clone was detected a few times. V is TRBV2 and J is TRBJ2-5, with unresolved D. Germline CDR1 SNHLY, CDR2 FYNNEI. This CDR3 region has 15 residues. Trimming removed 4 bases from V and 5 bases from J, with 17 bases in between. The CDR3 reads CASSAHLPSVETQYF. CDR3 sequence (DNA): TGTGCCAGCAGTGCCCACCTGCCGTCAGTGGAGACCCAGTACTTC. The full variable domain, its missing parts supplied by reference TRBV2 and TRBJ2-5, is EPEVTQTPSHQVTQMGQEVILRCVPISNHLYFYWYRQILGQKVEFLVSFYNNEISEKSEIFDDQFSVERPDGSNFTLKIRSTKLEDSAMYFCASSAHLPSVETQYFGPGTRLLVL.

J is TRBJ2-1 and V is TRBV29-1, with D maybe TRBD2 (6 bases). From germline, CDR1 is SQVTM and CDR2 ANQGSEA. Trimming cost V 7 bases and J 5 bases, with 18 bases left between them. CDR3 length equals 14 residues. The CDR3 sequence is CSAGGLLTNNEQFF. The DNA of the CDR3 is TGCAGCGCTGGGGGACTTCTAACAAACAATGAGCAGTTCTTC.

This rearrangement joins TRBV6-5 to TRBJ1-2; D call uncertain. This CDR3 spans 15 amino acids. The V end lost 4 bases, the J end lost 3 bases, and 15 bases lay between the germline ends. CDR1 is MNHEY and CDR2 is SVGAGI in the germline V gene. CDR3: CASSFARTGYYGYTF. The DNA for the CDR3 is TGTGCCAGCAGTTTCGCGCGGACTGGTTACTATGGCTACACCTTC.

This clone was detected only a few times. The chain joins TRBV30 to TRBJ2-7; 11 positions agree with TRBD1. CDR3 length: 16 residues. CDR1 and CDR2 from the germline V gene are GTSNPN and SVGIG (reference sequence). V shed 1 base, J shed 5 bases, and the junction held 10 bases outside the gene matches. In DNA, the CDR3 is TGTGCCTGGAGTGGAGGTTTTGGACAGGGGGCCGACGAGCAGTACTTC. Translated: CAWSGGFGQGADEQYF.

This clone has more than one count but fewer than ten. The chain links TRBV2 to TRBJ2-4, with 7 positions matching TRBD2. With V trimmed by 7 bases and J by 0 bases, 6 bases remained unmatched. The CDR3 is 15 residues long. Germline V gene data show CDR1 as SNHLY and CDR2 as FYNNEI. Here the CDR3 reads CASMTSTLAKNIQYF. CDR3 in DNA: TGTGCCAGCATGACTAGCACGCTAGCCAAAAACATTCAGTACTTC.

The chain combines TRBV18 with TRBJ2-7; the D gene is possibly TRBD1 (6 bases). CDR1 and CDR2 (germline): KGHSH, LQKENI. This CDR3 is 14 amino acids long. The V and J ends lost 3 bases and 6 bases respectively, with 15 bases between them. CDR3 in amino acids: CASSPPSTGTEQYF. The CDR3 nucleotides are TGTGCCAGCTCACCGCCATCCACAGGGACCGAGCAGTACTTC.

V is TRBV5-4 and J is TRBJ2-1, with a weak D call TRBD1 (6 bases). The CDR3 contains 14 residues. V was shortened by 0 bases and J by 3 bases, with 7 bases between the two germline ends. CDR1 and CDR2 (germline): SGHNT, YYREEE (reference sequence). The CDR3 here is CASSLGDIYNEQFF. DNA for the CDR3: TGTGCCAGCAGCTTGGGGGACATCTACAATGAGCAGTTCTTC.

V and J are TRBV5-1 and TRBJ2-5; a possible D gene is TRBD2 (5 bases). This CDR3 has 13 amino acids. The V gene's germline CDR1 is SGHRS and CDR2 YFSETQ. Trimming removed 5 bases from V and 3 bases from J, with 11 bases in between. The CDR3 loop is CASSKDWKETQYF. The CDR3 DNA sequence: TGCGCCAGCAGTAAGGACTGGAAAGAGACCCAGTACTTC.

CDR3 amino acids: CASSYRGNQPQHF. CDR3 nucleotide sequence: TGTGCCAGCAGTTACCGCGGCAATCAGCCCCAGCATTTT. The rearrangement joins TRBV6-5 to TRBJ1-5; no reliable D call. The ends were cut back, 2 bases at V and 2 bases at J, with 4 bases in the middle. CDR1 is MNHEY and CDR2 is SVGAGI in the germline V gene. This CDR3 is 13 amino acids long.

This clone came up a few times. CDR3 in amino acids: CAWTLLGRGYGYTF. DNA for the CDR3: TGTGCCTGGACCCTTCTAGGGCGCGGCTATGGCTACACCTTC. V is TRBV30 and J is TRBJ1-2, with D unclear. V was pared by 4 bases and J by 4 bases, with 16 bases between. The CDR3 runs to 14 residues. Germline values: CDR1 GTSNPN, CDR2 SVGIG (reference sequence).

The table lists this clone with a few counts. The CDR3 DNA sequence: TGCAGCGTTGTGTTTCAGATGAACACTGAAGCTTTCTTT. It is translated as CSVVFQMNTEAFF. V and J are TRBV29-1 and TRBJ1-1, with D unresolved. The germline CDR1 and CDR2 sequences are SQVTM and ANQGSEA. The CDR3 is 13 amino acids. V was pared by 4 bases and J by 0 bases, with 9 bases between.

This chain connects TRBV30 to TRBJ1-6, with TRBD1 matching over 10 bases. V was pared by 3 bases and J by 5 bases, with 4 bases of the junction left unmatched. Looked up from germline, CDR1 is GTSNPN and CDR2 is SVGIG (reference sequence). The CDR3 has 15 residues. CDR3 residues: CAWRMTGGDNSPLHF. The CDR3 coding sequence is TGTGCCTGGAGGATGACAGGGGGCGATAATTCACCCCTCCACTTT.

The rearrangement joins TRBV27 to TRBJ2-7; no firm D call. The germline gives CDR1 MNHEY, CDR2 SMNVEV (reference sequence). The CDR3 sequence is 13 residues long. With 3 bases removed from V and 2 bases from J, the gap between germline ends came to 8 bases. In DNA form, the CDR3 reads TGTGCCAGCAGTTTTAAGGGCCCCTACGAGCAGTACTTC. Residues: CASSFKGPYEQYF.

This clone was seen only a few times. The gene calls are TRBV5-1 and TRBJ2-5; possible D gene TRBD1, 5 bases. The CDR3 covers 15 residues. The V gene's germline CDR1 is SGHRS and CDR2 YFSETQ. V dropped 0 bases and J dropped 0 bases, with 9 bases sitting between them. The CDR3 region has the DNA TGCGCCAGCAGCTTGGCCGTAGGGGACCAAGAGACCCAGTACTTC. Its translation is CASSLAVGDQETQYF.